This T cell receptor beta chain was sequenced for a study of T cell responses to AZD1222 COVID-19 vaccine. Findings of the study overall: Only a handful of people who got AZD1222 tested seropositive at baseline. Regions 160-218 and 743-854 held dominance among vaccine-associated CD4 TCRs, which spanned spike. It should be noted that donors were predominantly white British and more often female, and clonal diversity was possibly underestimated.

Clones were read by immunoSEQ multiplex PCR, and TCRdb kept only the in-frame ones, dropping some. Here the sample spans about 160,000 clones, roughly 90% being singletons. A note on this clone: Its target is not known.

CDR3 length equals 14 residues. Germline-derived CDR1 and CDR2 are MNHEY and SMNVEV (reference sequence). V gave up 8 bases and J gave up 7 bases, with 18 bases separating them. The rearrangement joins TRBV27 to TRBJ1-5; D is unresolved. The sample consisted of peripheral blood, taken on day 0 of AZD1222 vaccination. The receptor comes from an adult in good health. CDR3 nucleotides: TGTGCCAGCTCCTTCGGACGGGGAGGGCAGCCCCAGCATTTT. Amino acid sequence: CASSFGRGGQPQHF.